These T cell receptor beta chains were read from a single sample in a study of metastatic and nonmetastatic thyroid tumors. TCRdb re-called the PCR reads through MiXCR. Of over 25,000 clones in the sample, 15% are singletons; the top ten hold roughly 3.4%. The specimen was blood. The receptors were gathered from a female donor with papillary thyroid cancer or a benign thyroid nodule (not recorded which). Some clones in this sample may be carry-over from other donors' samples. The CDR3 runs from the conserved cysteine through the conserved F or W. D genes are given only for firm matches. A row's size may be missing; if present it is once, few, many or a size class.

-	TRBD2	TRBV5-1	TRBJ2-5	TGCGCCAGCAGCTTGGGGGAAGGACTAGCGGGAGAGGAGACCCAGTACTTC	CASSLGEGLAGEETQYF
medium-sized	TRBD1	TRBV5-1	TRBJ2-1	TGCGCCAGCAGCTTGGGGGACAGGGAATTGAGTAATGAGCAGTTCTTC	CASSLGDRELSNEQFF
many	-	TRBV6-1	TRBJ1-1	TGTGCCAGCAGTGAAGGGGGGGCTGACACTGAAGCTTTCTTT	CASSEGGADTEAFF
-	-	TRBV28	TRBJ2-1	TGTGCCAGCAGTTTAGGTTCCACTGAGCAGTTCTTC	CASSLGSTEQFF
many	-	TRBV7-9	TRBJ2-7	TGTGCCAGCAGCCCCTACCGGGACAAGACTAGTGGGAACTCCTACGAGCAGTACTTC	CASSPYRDKTSGNSYEQYF
many	TRBD2	TRBV19	TRBJ2-1	TGTGCCAGTAGTATAAGGGGAGCGGAAGCGGGAGCCTACAATGAGCAGTTCTTC	CASSIRGAEAGAYNEQFF
many	TRBD2	TRBV6-1	TRBJ2-5	TGTGCCAGCAGTTATTCCGGGACTAGCCTGCAAGAGACCCAGTACTTC	CASSYSGTSLQETQYF
-	TRBD1	TRBV7-2	TRBJ1-5	TGTGCCAGCAGACCTGGGACAGGGGGCGTTCAGCCCCAGCATTTT	CASRPGTGGVQPQHF
many	-	TRBV28	TRBJ1-2	TGTGCCAGCAGCCCAGACGGGATCTATGGCTACACCTTC	CASSPDGIYGYTF
-	TRBD1	TRBV6-1	TRBJ2-7	TGTGCCAGCAGTGAATATGGGACAGGGTACTACGAGCAGTACTTC	CASSEYGTGYYEQYF
many	-	TRBV5-8	TRBJ1-5	TGTGCCAGCAGCTTGGTGGTCGGGAGCAATCAGCCCCAGCATTTT	CASSLVVGSNQPQHF
medium-sized	-	TRBV20-1	TRBJ2-7	TGCAGTGCTAGAGAAGAACTAGGCCAATACGAGCAGTACTTC	CSAREELGQYEQYF
many	TRBD2	TRBV28	TRBJ2-2	TGTGCCAGCAGCCTAGCGGACCTTGACACCGGGGAGCTGTTTTTT	CASSLADLDTGELFF
medium-sized	-	TRBV6-1	TRBJ2-1	TGTGCCAGCAGAATGAGTAGGGATGAGCAGTTCTTC	CASRMSRDEQFF
few	-	TRBV6-2/TRBV6-3	TRBJ2-6	TGTGCCAGCAGTTACTCGAGGCTCTCTGGGGCCAACGTCCTGACTTTC	CASSYSRLSGANVLTF
many	TRBD1	TRBV15	TRBJ2-7	TGTGCCACCAGCAGGGGGGACAGGAGCTCCTACGAGCAGTACTTC	CATSRGDRSSYEQYF
many	-	TRBV6-6	TRBJ2-1	TGTGCCAGCAGTTACTTGGGACCAGTATGGAATGAGCAGTTCTTC	CASSYLGPVWNEQFF
medium-sized	TRBD1	TRBV28	TRBJ1-2	TGTGCCAGCAGTTTTGGGACAGGGTCCGGCTACACCTTC	CASSFGTGSGYTF
many	TRBD2	TRBV14	TRBJ2-1	TGTGCCAGCAGCCAAGAACCAGTAGGACTAGCGGGAGGGATTGAGCAGTTCTTC	CASSQEPVGLAGGIEQFF
-	-	TRBV4-1	TRBJ2-1	TGCGCCAGCAGCCGTTATACAGAGAGCTCCTACAATGAGCAGTTCTTC	CASSRYTESSYNEQFF
many	-	TRBV27	TRBJ2-3	TGTGCCAGCAGTTTGGGCTATACGCAGTATTTT	CASSLGYTQYF
-	TRBD1	TRBV28	TRBJ2-7	TGTGCCAGCAGGACAGGGGGCTGGTACGAGCAGTACTTC	CASRTGGWYEQYF
many	-	TRBV4-2	TRBJ1-1	TGTGCCAGCAGCCAAGCGGTAAGCTGGGAGGTGACTGAAGCTTTCTTT	CASSQAVSWEVTEAFF
-	-	TRBV3-1	TRBJ1-3	TGTGCCAGCAGCCAAAGGCTCTCTGGAAACACCATATATTTT	CASSQRLSGNTIYF
many	-	TRBV4-1	TRBJ2-6	TGCGCCAGCAGCCAATTCCCCGCGGGGGCCAACGTCCTGACTTTC	CASSQFPAGANVLTF
-	-	TRBV20-1	TRBJ2-2	TGCAGTGTTGATTCGGGTTGGGTGTCTGGTGAGCTGTTTTTT	CSVDSGWVSGELFF
medium-sized	-	TRBV12-3/TRBV12-4	TRBJ2-7	TGTGCCAGCAAATTTCACGGGAGCTCCTACGAGCAGTACTTC	CASKFHGSSYEQYF
-	-	TRBV5-1	TRBJ2-3	TGCGCCAGCAGCTTGGGAGGGGGCACAGATACGCAGTATTTT	CASSLGGGTDTQYF